This T cell receptor (beta chain) appears in the sequencing data of a study of T cells in Graves' hyperthyroidism and ophthalmopathy. V lost 6 bases, J lost 3 bases, and 10 bases stayed unmatched. Per the germline V gene, CDR1 is MNHEY and CDR2 is SMNVEV (reference sequence). The CDR3 is 17 residues long. This clonotype occurred many times. Its antigen is not identified. Regions amplified from RNA transcripts were the TCR beta CDR3 regions. HTBI primers were employed in a first-round RT-PCR of the TCR CDR3. In TCRdb, the multiplex PCR reads were re-called with MiXCR into one record per CDR3 protein. The sample records 80,000 to 100,000 distinct CDR3 sequences, about 40% being singletons. Graves' hyperthyroidism without ophthalmopathy progression within 18 months was termed stable. Findings and caveats of the study: Stable hyperthyroidism was told apart from ophthalmopathy by a model built on 13 V-J features. Most clonotypes expanded in the thyroid (above 0.001) were also present in blood. Model output signaled ophthalmopathy a median about seven months ahead of onset.

The specimen sequenced was peripheral blood or thyroid tissue (not recorded which). This chain connects TRBV27 to TRBJ1-5; 11 bases are a match to TRBD1. The clonotype comes from a woman in her twenties or thirties with Graves' hyperthyroidism. In DNA, the CDR3 is TGTGCCAGCAGCCCCGGACAGGGGGCAACCTCCAATCAGCCCCAGCATTTT. This sequence encodes CASSPGQGATSNQPQHF.